The 18 T cell receptor beta chains below come from one sample, sequenced in a study of T cell responses to AZD1222 COVID-19 vaccine. This table comes from immunoSEQ multiplex PCR, and its TCRdb copy is limited to in-frame clones, with some not included. The sample contains approximately 92,000 clones, around nine tenths of which appear only once. Sequencing used peripheral blood, obtained on day 0 of AZD1222 vaccination. The receptors originated from an adult in good health.

This chain links TRBV11-3 with TRBJ2-5; D not resolved. Germline V CDR1 and CDR2: SGHNT, YENEEA. The CDR3 runs 11 residues. V was shortened by 1 base and J by 5 bases, with 2 bases between the two germline ends. CDR3 sequence (DNA): TGTGCCAGCAGCTTAGGGGAGACCCAGTACTTC. Its protein is CASSLGETQYF.

Here the CDR3 reads CASSIDRYSNQPQHF. CDR3 bases: TGTGCCAGTAGTATAGACAGGTATAGCAATCAGCCCCAGCATTTT. The genes are TRBV19 and TRBJ1-5; D is ambiguous. The CDR3 consists of 15 residues. Trimming took off 0 bases at V and 0 bases at J, with 6 bases between the two ends. The germline V gene encodes CDR1 LNHDA and CDR2 SQIVND (reference sequence).

The chain couples TRBV6-1 to TRBJ1-3; the D is unclear. CDR1 is MNHNS, CDR2 SASEGT, per germline. This CDR3 has 15 residues. Trimming removed 5 bases at V and 0 bases at J, with 11 bases between. In DNA, the CDR3 is TGTGCCAGCAGTCAAGACCGTAGCTCTGGAAACACCATATATTTT. It specifies CASSQDRSSGNTIYF.

The rearrangement links TRBV7-2 to TRBJ2-3, with TRBD2 as a possible D gene (5 bases). The CDR3 is made up of 14 amino acids. The germline V and J ends were trimmed by 2 bases and 6 bases, with 12 bases remaining between them. CDR1 and CDR2 (germline): SGHTA, FQGNSA. For the CDR3, the DNA is TGTGCCAGCAGCTTATCGGTCGGGGTGGATACGCAGTATTTT. Translation: CASSLSVGVDTQYF.

This clone was counted a single time. One end of the junction varies from germline; a read error may be responsible. The chain links TRBV12-3 or TRBV12-4 to TRBJ1-2, with TRBD1 matching over 11 bases. The CDR3 has 12 amino acids. CDR3 amino acids: CASTRDRGSYHF. As DNA, the CDR3 is TGTGCCAGCACCAGGGACAGGGGGTCCTACCACTTC.

The table lists this clone with a count of one. The chain carries TRBV11-3 and TRBJ1-1, with 7 bases aligning to TRBD1. From germline, CDR1 is SGHNT and CDR2 YENEEA. Germline trimming cut 5 bases from V and 4 bases from J; bases unmatched to any gene: 7. The CDR3 is 14 residues long. CDR3 loop: CASSPGQVFTEAFF. The CDR3 nucleotides are TGTGCCAGCAGCCCTGGACAGGTCTTCACTGAAGCTTTCTTT.

V gene TRBV5-1 combines with J gene TRBJ2-5; TRBD2 might be the D (6 bases). This CDR3 has 16 residues. CDR1 is SGHRS and CDR2 is YFSETQ in the germline V gene. V lost 0 bases and J lost 7, with 19 bases in between. This CDR3 reads CASSLEPGRLLGTQYF. The CDR3 nucleotides are TGCGCCAGCAGCTTGGAGCCTGGGAGGTTGCTCGGGACCCAGTACTTC.

The chain carries TRBV2 and TRBJ1-3; the D is unclear. Germline V gene sequence: CDR1 SNHLY, CDR2 FYNNEI. The CDR3 is 12 residues long. Deletions cut 8 bases from V and 7 bases from J, with 12 bases between. CDR3: CASAVLGNTIYF. CDR3 nucleotide sequence: TGTGCCAGCGCCGTCTTGGGCAACACCATATATTTT.

The gene calls are TRBV6-6 and TRBJ1-5; 7 nucleotides align to TRBD1. Per germline, CDR1 MNHNY and CDR2 SVGAGI (reference sequence). The CDR3 covers 15 residues. The V gene end was trimmed by 6 bases and the J gene end by 4 bases; junction bases not matched to a gene: 9. CDR3 coding DNA: TGTGCCAGCAGAGGGCAGAAACAGGGGAATCAGCCCCAGCATTTT. Its protein product is CASRGQKQGNQPQHF.

This clone was picked up one time. The chain is built from TRBV6-1 and TRBJ1-2, with D perhaps TRBD1 (5 bases). V was clipped by 2 bases and J by 2 bases, with 9 bases between them. The CDR3 loop spans 14 amino acids. Germline V CDR1 and CDR2: MNHNS, SASEGT. The CDR3 sequence: CASSEPGLNYGYTF. The CDR3 nucleotides are TGTGCCAGCAGTGAACCAGGGCTCAACTATGGCTACACCTTC.

The V and J genes are TRBV7-3 and TRBJ2-7; 8 bases are a match to TRBD2. With V trimmed by 4 bases and J by 5 bases, 22 bases remained unmatched. Germline values: CDR1 SGHTA, CDR2 FQGTGA. The length of the CDR3 is 19 residues. For the CDR3, the DNA is TGTGCCAGCAGCTCAAACCCTCTGGAAGGCGGGAGGTCCGGAAACGAGCAGTACGTC. This encodes CASSSNPLEGGRSGNEQYV.

The chain uses TRBV29-1 and TRBJ1-5, with D maybe TRBD1 (6 bases). V lost 5 bases, J lost 7 bases, and 12 bases lay in between. The CDR3 has 12 residues. Germline loops: CDR1 SQVTM, CDR2 ANQGSEA. DNA for the CDR3: TGCAGCGTTTCCCACGGGGGCCAGCCCCAGCATTTT. This gives the protein CSVSHGGQPQHF.

This chain connects TRBV3-1 (or the pseudogene TRBV3-2) to TRBJ2-3; 10 nucleotides line up with TRBD2. J lost 1 base, V lost 0 bases, and 7 bases had no gene match. CDR3 size: 18 residues. Germline CDR1 LGHDT, CDR2 YNNKEL (reference sequence). CDR3 in DNA: TGTGCCAGCAGCCAAGATGCCCAGCGGGGGGGCCGCACAGATACGCAGTATTTT. This translates into CASSQDAQRGGRTDTQYF.

V usage is TRBV4-2 and J usage is TRBJ2-1, with 12 positions matching TRBD2. The germline V gene encodes CDR1 LGHNA and CDR2 YNFKEQ. The trim removed 5 bases at V and 5 bases at J, leaving 4 bases unmatched. The CDR3 has 15 amino acids. As DNA, the CDR3 is TGTGCCAGCAGCGAGACTAGCGGGGGAGACAATGAGCAGTTCTTC. This gives the protein CASSETSGGDNEQFF.

This chain connects TRBV7-2 to TRBJ1-2; the D gene is possibly TRBD1 (5 bases). V gave up 2 bases and J gave up 6 bases, with 13 bases separating them. CDR1 and CDR2 from the germline V gene are SGHTA and FQGNSA. There are 14 residues in the CDR3. The CDR3 region has the DNA TGTGCCAGCAGCTTACAGGGTCCGATCGATGGCTACACCTTC. Its protein is CASSLQGPIDGYTF.

This chain connects TRBV27 to TRBJ2-3, with 9 bases fitting TRBD2. The CDR3 loop spans 15 amino acids. Germline assignment: CDR1 MNHEY and CDR2 SMNVEV (reference sequence). The V segment lost 6 bases and the J segment 2 bases; nucleotides outside the gene matches: 6. The CDR3, as DNA: TGTGCCAGCAGCCCTTCTAGCGGGAACACAGATACGCAGTATTTT. It encodes CASSPSSGNTDTQYF.

The chain couples TRBV2 to TRBJ2-3; TRBD2 matches 7 bases. V lost 8 bases and J lost 3; bases outside the gene matches: 8. The germline CDR1 and CDR2 sequences are SNHLY and FYNNEI. This CDR3 region has 14 residues. The CDR3 DNA follows: TGTGCCAGCTCTAGAGGGAGGGGTACAGATACGCAGTATTTT. This sequence encodes CASSRGRGTDTQYF.

The V and J genes are TRBV14 and TRBJ2-1; 9 bases line up with TRBD1. CDR1 and CDR2 (germline): SGHDN, FVKESK. The CDR3 runs to 15 residues. V shed 3 bases and J 2 bases; nucleotides not matched to a gene: 2. CDR3 in DNA: TGTGCCAGCAGCCACAGACAGGGGGCCTACAATGAGCAGTTCTTC. It encodes CASSHRQGAYNEQFF.